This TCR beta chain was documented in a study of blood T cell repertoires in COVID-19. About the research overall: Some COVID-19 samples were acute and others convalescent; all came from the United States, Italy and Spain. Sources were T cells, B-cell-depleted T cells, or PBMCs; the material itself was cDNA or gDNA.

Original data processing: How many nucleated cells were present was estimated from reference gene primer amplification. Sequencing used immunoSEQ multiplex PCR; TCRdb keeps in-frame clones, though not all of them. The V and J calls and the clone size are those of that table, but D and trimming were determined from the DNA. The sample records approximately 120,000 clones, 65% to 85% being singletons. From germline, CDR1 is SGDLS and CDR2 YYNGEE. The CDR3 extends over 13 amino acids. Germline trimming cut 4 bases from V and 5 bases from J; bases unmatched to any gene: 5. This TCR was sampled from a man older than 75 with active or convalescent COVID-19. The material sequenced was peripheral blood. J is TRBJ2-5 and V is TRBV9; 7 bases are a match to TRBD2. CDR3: CASSPSGGETQYF. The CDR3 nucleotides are TGTGCCAGCAGCCCCTCGGGGGGTGAGACCCAGTACTTC.